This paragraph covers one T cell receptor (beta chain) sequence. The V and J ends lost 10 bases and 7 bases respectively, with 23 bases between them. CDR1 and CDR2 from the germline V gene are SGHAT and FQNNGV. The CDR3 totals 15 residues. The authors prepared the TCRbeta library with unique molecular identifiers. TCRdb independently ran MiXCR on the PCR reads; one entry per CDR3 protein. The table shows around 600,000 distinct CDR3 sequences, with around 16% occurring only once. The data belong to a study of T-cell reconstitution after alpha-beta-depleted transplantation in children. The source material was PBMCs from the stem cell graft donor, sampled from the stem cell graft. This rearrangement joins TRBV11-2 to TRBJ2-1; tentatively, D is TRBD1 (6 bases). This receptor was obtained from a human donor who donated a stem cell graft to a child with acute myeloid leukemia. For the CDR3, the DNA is TGTGCCACCTCCGGATCCGAGGGGGTCGAGAATGAGCAGTTCTTC. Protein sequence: CATSGSEGVENEQFF.